This T cell receptor beta chain was sequenced for a study of blood T cell repertoires in COVID-19. Overall study context: COVID-19 samples from acute and convalescent phases originated in the United States, Italy and Spain. Nucleic acid was either cDNA or gDNA, and it came from T cells, B-cell-depleted T cells, or PBMCs.

Authors' analysis steps: How many nucleated cells were present was estimated from reference gene primer amplification. Produced via immunoSEQ multiplex PCR; TCRdb's table is partial and in-frame only. V and J calls and clone size are those listed in that table; D and trimming were worked out from the DNA. The data show a few hundred thousand clones, around 83% seen once. The CDR3 sequence is 14 residues long. Trimming stripped 6 bases from V and 4 bases from J, with 12 bases between. CDR1 and CDR2 (germline): SGHTA, FQGNSA. The sequence was obtained from a man aged 50 to 60 who had recovered from COVID-19. This chain connects TRBV7-2 to TRBJ1-4; D is ambiguous. Specimen: peripheral blood. CDR3 sequence (DNA): TGTGCCAGCAGAGGAGGACCCCGTAATGAAAAACTGTTTTTT. Protein: CASRGGPRNEKLFF.